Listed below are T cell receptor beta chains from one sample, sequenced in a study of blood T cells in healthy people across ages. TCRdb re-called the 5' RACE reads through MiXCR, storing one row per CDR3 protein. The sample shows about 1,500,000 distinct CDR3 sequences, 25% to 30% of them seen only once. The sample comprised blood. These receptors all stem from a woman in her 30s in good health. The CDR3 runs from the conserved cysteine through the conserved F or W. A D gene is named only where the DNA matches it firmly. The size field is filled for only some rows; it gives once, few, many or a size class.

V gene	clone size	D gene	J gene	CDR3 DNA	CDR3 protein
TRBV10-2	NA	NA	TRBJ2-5	TGCACCAGCAGTGTGGGGGAGAGGGAGACCCAGTACTTC	CTSSVGERETQYF
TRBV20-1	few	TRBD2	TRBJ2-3	TGCAGTGCCGTTTACCCTAGCGGGGTCGTAGATACGCAGTATTTT	CSAVYPSGVVDTQYF
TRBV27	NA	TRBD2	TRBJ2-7	TGTGCCAGCAGTTCCCTACTAGCGGCCCCCTACGAGCAGTACTTC	CASSSLLAAPYEQYF
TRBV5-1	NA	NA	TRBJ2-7	TGCGCCAGCAGCCCCCCGGTCGGGGGCGAGCAGTACTTC	CASSPPVGGEQYF
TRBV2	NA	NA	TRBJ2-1	TGTGCCAGCGGAGAGTTTAATGAGCAGTTCTTC	CASGEFNEQFF
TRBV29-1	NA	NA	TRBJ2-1	TGCAGCGTTGGTTATAGAAGGTACAATGAGCAGTTCTTC	CSVGYRRYNEQFF
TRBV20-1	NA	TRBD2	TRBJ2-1	TGCAGTGTGGCCGGGCTAGCGGGAGAGACCCAGTTCTTC	CSVAGLAGETQFF
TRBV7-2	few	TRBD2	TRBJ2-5	TGTGCCAGCAGCTACCTGGGACTAGGAGAGGCCCAGTACTTC	CASSYLGLGEAQYF
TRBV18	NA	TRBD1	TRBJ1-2	TGTGCCAGCTCACCACTCTTACAGGGGAACTATGGCTACACCTTC	CASSPLLQGNYGYTF
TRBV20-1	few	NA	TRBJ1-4	TGCAGTGCAGCAAAGCCGGCTAATGAAAAACTGTTTTTT	CSAAKPANEKLFF
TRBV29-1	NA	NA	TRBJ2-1	TGCAGCGTTTTGGACGATGAGCAGTTCTTC	CSVLDDEQFF
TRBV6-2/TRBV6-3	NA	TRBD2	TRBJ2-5	TGTGCCAGCAGCCTGGGACTAGCGGGGGGAATCGAGTCGTACTTC	CASSLGLAGGIESYF
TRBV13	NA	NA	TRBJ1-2	TGTGCCAGCAGCTTAGTTAGATTGAATGGCTACACCTTC	CASSLVRLNGYTF
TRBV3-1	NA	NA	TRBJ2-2	TGTGCCAGCAGCTCAGGGGTTGGCGGGGAGCTGTTTTTT	CASSSGVGGELFF
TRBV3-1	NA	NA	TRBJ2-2	TGTGCCAGCAGCGCAAGAAGTGCAGACACCGGGGAGCTGTTTTTT	CASSARSADTGELFF
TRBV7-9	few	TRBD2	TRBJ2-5	TGTGCCAGCAGCGGGCGGACTAGCTCGGAGACCCAGTACTTC	CASSGRTSSETQYF
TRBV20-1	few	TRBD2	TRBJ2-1	TGCAGTGCTAGACCGACTAGCGGGAGGGCCGGTTACAATGAGCAGTTCTTC	CSARPTSGRAGYNEQFF